A single sample is the source of the 5 T cell receptor beta chains below, sequenced in a study of cytomegalovirus exposure and HLA in healthy donors. Primers for the PCR totalled 60 Vbeta and 13 Jbeta. Profiled with immunoSEQ multiplex PCR; TCRdb holds only in-frame clones, not every one. Its table lists tens of thousands of clones. Sequencing input: PBMCs. These receptors were taken from a male donor in good health and CMV-seronegative.

The chain uses TRBV14 and TRBJ2-7, with 8 bases aligning to TRBD1. From germline, CDR1 is SGHDN and CDR2 FVKESK. V dropped 4 bases and J dropped 4; count of bases not matched to a gene: 6. The CDR3 is 14 amino acids. Here the CDR3 DNA reads TGTGCCAGCAGCCCGTCGGACAGGGATTACGAGCAGTACTTC. Protein sequence: CASSPSDRDYEQYF.

V usage is TRBV9 and J usage is TRBJ1-4; 8 nucleotides align to TRBD1. CDR1 and CDR2 (germline): SGDLS, YYNGEE. This CDR3 has 15 residues. The V and J ends lost 1 base and 5 bases, in that order; junction bases with no gene match: 4. The CDR3 bases are TGTGCCAGCAGCGTATCGACAGGGGTGAATGAAAAACTGTTTTTT. It translates to CASSVSTGVNEKLFF.

This clone is deemed medium-sized (0.01 to 0.1%) by its frequency. This chain uses TRBV7-2 with TRBJ2-1, with D possibly TRBD2 on 5 matching bases. Trimming took off 1 base at V and 9 bases at J, with 16 bases between the two ends. The CDR3 sequence is 15 residues long. Germline-derived CDR1 and CDR2 are SGHTA and FQGNSA. The CDR3 nucleotides read TGTGCCAGCAGCTTAGTAGAGGGATCCGCCATTGAGCAGTTCTTC. Its protein is CASSLVEGSAIEQFF.

Turning to this clone: At one end the junction does not follow the germline gene, possibly because of a read error. The chain joins TRBV6-5 to TRBJ2-7; D gene uncertain. CDR3 size: 12 residues. The V gene's germline CDR1 is MNHEY and CDR2 SVGAGI. For the CDR3, the DNA is TGTGCCAGCCCTACCAGGCTTGGCGAGCAGTCCTTC. It is translated as CASPTRLGEQSF.

The genes are TRBV4-1 and TRBJ1-3; D is possibly TRBD1 (5 bases). The CDR3 contains 16 residues. Germline V gene sequence: CDR1 MGHRA, CDR2 YSYEKL. V dropped 1 base and J dropped 0 bases, with 10 bases sitting between them. The chain's CDR3 is CASSQGTGSSGNTIYF. The CDR3 DNA is TGCGCCAGCAGCCAAGGAACAGGAAGCTCTGGAAACACCATATATTTT.